The present T cell receptor (beta chain) was sequenced within a study of spatial heterogeneity in lung cancer (dated by TCRdb to between 2018 and 2021). In terms of the full investigation: The donors were more than 65 patients from the lung TRACERx cohort who had early-stage, untreated non-small cell lung cancer. Nonsynonymous mutation counts, determined by whole-exome sequencing of tumor tissue, were related to features of the TCR repertoire. Both alpha and beta chains were TCR-sequenced in samples taken at surgery, namely 220 tumor regions, fewer than 85 matched nontumor lung samples and roughly 56 PBMC samples. In the raw uncorrected reads, each unique combination of TCR and UMI appeared on average more than ten times. In non-small cell lung cancer, the study quantitatively compared TCR alpha and beta repertoires across several tumor regions, matched nontumor lung, and blood. Follow-up PBMC samples were sequenced whenever available, with the median time to follow-up being about 2 years after resection. More beta-chain than alpha-chain transcripts were consistently detected, likely reflecting higher beta-chain transcript abundance.

This clonotype was detected only a few times. What antigen it recognizes has not been identified. No base qualities exist here, and no much larger clone lies one base off it. At the junction V is shortened by 0 bases and J by 4 bases, with 6 bases in between. The CDR3 goes from the cysteine to the phenylalanine over 14 residues. Solely the CDR3 DNA is kept, with 42 bases framed from the first base. The germline V gene gives CDR1 as KGHDR and CDR2 as SFDVKD. The method was 5' RACE. Sequencing was carried out with a NextSeq 500. The TCR library protocol attached a unique molecular identifier to each TCR cDNA molecule to allow correction of PCR and sequencing errors. For the original study's pipeline: TCR identification, UMI-based error correction and CDR3 extraction were all carried out with Decombinator tools. TCRs above a frequency of 2 per 1,000, corresponding to the top 1% of the tumor frequency distribution, were defined as expanded. Rényi diversity was computed with the R vegan package after subsampling each repertoire 100 times to 5,000 TCRs. CDR3 similarity networks were built from amino acid triplet string-kernel similarity, connecting CDR3s with pairwise similarity above 0.82. TCRdb trimmed public reads at Q25 via fastp, called clones via MiXCR and kept in-frame beta chains. CDR3 protein sequences are deduplicated, and each keeps its most common genes and DNA. The V and J calls and clone size are TCRdb's, not the authors'. In this sample the table shows more than 95,000 distinct CDR3 sequences, more than 10% of which occur a single time. Roughly 17% of the sample is in the top ten clones.

The intended sense of this specimen's time point label: blood at routine non-recurrence follow-up after resection. Whole RNA extracted from tumor and nontumor lung tissue, or from cryopreserved PBMC samples, was used for TCR sequencing without cell sorting. Patients were selected for TCR sequencing only if sufficient RNA was available from at least two tumor regions. Study-wide findings and limitations: Ubiquitous expanded tumor TCRs were found in blood more often at tumor resection than at routine follow-up. Only approximately 13 patients were included in comparisons of baseline and follow-up blood repertoires. Additional single-cell paired TCR alpha and beta sequencing was considered necessary to confirm, at a functional level, the hypothesis that regional TCRs recognize regional mutations.

Rearrangement joined TRBV24-1 to TRBJ1-5; the D gene is unclear. The clonotype originates from a male donor with early-stage non-small cell lung cancer. The sequencing here drew on PBMCs, taken at follow-up. The DNA sequence is given as TGTGCCACCAGTGATTTGGGCGTAAATCAGCCCCAGCATTTT. Its translation is CATSDLGVNQPQHF.